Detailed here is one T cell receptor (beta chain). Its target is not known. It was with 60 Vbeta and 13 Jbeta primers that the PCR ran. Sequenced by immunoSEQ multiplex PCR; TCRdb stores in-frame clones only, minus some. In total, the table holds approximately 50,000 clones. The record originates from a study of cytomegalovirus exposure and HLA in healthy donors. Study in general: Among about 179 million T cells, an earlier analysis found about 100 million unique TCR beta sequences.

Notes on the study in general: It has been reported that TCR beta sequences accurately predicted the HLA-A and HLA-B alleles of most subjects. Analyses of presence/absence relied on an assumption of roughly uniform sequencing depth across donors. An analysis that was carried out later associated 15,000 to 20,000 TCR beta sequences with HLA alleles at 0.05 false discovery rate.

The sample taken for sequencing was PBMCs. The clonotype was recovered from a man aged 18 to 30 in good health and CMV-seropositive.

CDR3 nucleotide sequence: TGTGCCAGCAGCTCACGGACTAGCGGGATTCAAGAGACCCAGTACTTC. It specifies CASSSRTSGIQETQYF. J is TRBJ2-5 and V is TRBV7-8; 12 positions match TRBD2. Germline loops: CDR1 SGHVS, CDR2 FQNEAQ. V shed 4 bases and J 2 bases; nucleotides not matched to a gene: 5. The length of the CDR3 is 16 residues. Looking up the rest from reference TRBV7-8 and TRBJ2-5 gives the full variable domain: GAGVSQSPRYKVAKRGQDVALRCDPISGHVSLFWYQQALGQGPEFLTYFQNEAQLDKSGLPSDRFFAERPEGSVSTLKIQRTQQEDSAVYLCASSSRTSGIQETQYFGPGTRLLVL.